This T cell receptor (beta chain) originates from a study of Graves' ophthalmopathy and Graves' hyperthyroidism (dated by TCRdb to the late 2010s). Some background on the complete study: Peripheral blood was collected before any treatment was given, at the time of initial diagnosis. After sampling, hyperthyroidism patients received methimazole starting at 30 mg daily, and ophthalmopathy patients received high-dose intravenous methylprednisolone. To explore V-J signatures that separate ophthalmopathy from hyperthyroidism, a discovery set of more than 95 patients was enrolled, consisting of about 45 with ophthalmopathy and some 59 with stable hyperthyroidism. To tell Graves' ophthalmopathy apart from Graves' hyperthyroidism, and to predict which patients would progress to ophthalmopathy, the study relied on TCR beta repertoire signatures. An independent validation cohort comprised some 19 hyperthyroidism patients and about 16 patients who later progressed from hyperthyroidism to ophthalmopathy. In total, under 150 blood samples were TCR-sequenced: approximately 42 ophthalmopathy, under 80 hyperthyroidism and approximately 17 hyperthyroidism-to-ophthalmopathy patients. In six or seven hyperthyroidism patients, the T-cell repertoires found in thyroid tissue were compared with those found in blood.

Patients with ophthalmopathy had moderately to severely active disease, with a Clinical Activity Score of 3 or more, a NOSPECS grade of 4 or more, and a disease duration of less than 3 months. Patients were excluded if they had other autoimmune diseases, uncontrolled infections, pregnancy or lactation. Diagnosis relied on clinical symptoms, serum thyroxine, TRAb, thyroid ultrasound and orbital computed tomography. PBMCs were isolated from 7.5 to 10 ml of fresh peripheral blood by Ficoll-Paque density gradient centrifugation. Total RNA was extracted using Trizol reagent, and RNA quality was checked on an Agilent 2100 Bioanalyzer. A distance of 21 bases separates the germline ends of V and J, which lose 0 bases and 10 bases respectively. Measured from the cysteine to the phenylalanine, the CDR3 is 16 residues long. Only the CDR3 part of the read is kept: 48 bases, read in frame from the first base. For CDR1 and CDR2, the germline V gene (reference sequence) lists SGHAT and FQDESV.

For repertoire sequencing, the TCR beta CDR3 regions were amplified from RNA transcripts. HTBI primers and the Qiagen OneStep RT-PCR kit were used in a first-round RT-PCR, which was followed by a second-round multiplex PCR, size selection and purification. Sequencing of the libraries was carried out on an Illumina HiSeq2000 in paired-end mode with 100 bp reads. The original pipeline was this. SOAPnuke was used to process the reads, throwing out any read that had adapters, had uncalled bases, had a mean Phred below 15, or lacked an exact constant-primer or identifier match. High-quality paired reads were merged with COPE v1.2.5. Clonotypes were defined as unique nucleotide sequences and were aligned to IMGT TRB V, D and J references using MiTCR v1.1. The analysis was limited to V-J combinations with a frequency above 0.0001, which together covered around 99% of the repertoires. For each V-J combination, a TCR clonal expansion and chaos score was defined as the ratio of F50 clonal expansion to chaos observed in the TCRdist matrix. Welch's t-statistics and random forest were used to narrow the features down to over ten V-J combinations, which were then fed into a naive Bayes classifier. Thyroid-blood repertoire similarity was quantified with the Morisita-Horn index. In TCRdb, the public reads were trimmed at Q25 with fastp and aligned with MiXCR, with productive beta chains retained. CDR3 protein duplicates are merged, each entry listing the most common genes and DNA. These V and J calls are TCRdb output, not the study's own analysis. A total of approximately 330,000 distinct CDR3 sequences appear in this sample, roughly 17% of them only once. The ten biggest clones cover roughly 12% of the sample.

The paper's findings and limits, for the study overall: In cross-validation, the 13-signature model distinguished ophthalmopathy from stable hyperthyroidism with 85% to 90% sensitivity and roughly 81% specificity, and in the test set the corresponding values were roughly 78% and 74%. In validation, the model predicted ophthalmopathy progression with 55% to 71% sensitivity and roughly 72% specificity; 12 predicted patients were CT-confirmed with GO in a median of 6.5 months. No statistical method was used to predetermine the sample size, and group allocation was not hidden from the investigators. Most expanded thyroid clonotypes with frequency above 0.001 were also detected in blood, suggesting blood repertoires may reflect the thyroid immune response.

Note on this clonotype: It lacks a known antigen. Per-base qualities were not stored, and no clone one base away is much larger.

The chain joins TRBV11-1 to TRBJ2-5; the best D guess is TRBD1, with 6 bases matching. This TCR was sampled from an adult man with Graves' ophthalmopathy. The specimen was peripheral blood. The CDR3 reads as follows: CASSLAKQGRGGDQYF. The bases are TGTGCCAGCAGCTTAGCAAAACAGGGACGAGGTGGCGACCAGTACTTC.